The following is a T cell receptor (beta chain) sequence with its context. Antigen specificity is unknown. This specimen belongs to a study of long-term antiretroviral therapy in people with HIV. Study outcomes and limitations: Repertoire dominance by clones expanded before ART was seen at all time points. ART adherence, viral resistance and therapy changes were not recorded. Among HIV repertoires, CDR3 length ranges were narrower than those of controls.

This CDR3 is 14 amino acids long. Trimming removed 1 base at V and 0 bases at J, with 7 bases between. The V gene's germline CDR1 is MNHNY and CDR2 SVGAGI (reference sequence). This was the immunoSEQ v3.0 assay at survey level. Sequencing of each sample targeted 40,000-50,000 T-cell genomes. The method was immunoSEQ multiplex PCR; TCRdb's version includes in-frame clones alone and lacks a portion of them. The top ten clones hold roughly a tenth of a sample with under 20,000 clones, about nine tenths of them seen once. The chain couples TRBV6-6 to TRBJ2-7, with D perhaps given as TRBD1 or TRBD2 (5 bases each). The sequence derives from a man in his forties with HIV. Material: unsorted PBMCs, obtained 0.5 years after starting antiretroviral therapy. CDR3 nucleotides: TGTGCCAGCAGTTACTTCGGGACCTCCTACGAGCAGTACTTC. It encodes CASSYFGTSYEQYF.